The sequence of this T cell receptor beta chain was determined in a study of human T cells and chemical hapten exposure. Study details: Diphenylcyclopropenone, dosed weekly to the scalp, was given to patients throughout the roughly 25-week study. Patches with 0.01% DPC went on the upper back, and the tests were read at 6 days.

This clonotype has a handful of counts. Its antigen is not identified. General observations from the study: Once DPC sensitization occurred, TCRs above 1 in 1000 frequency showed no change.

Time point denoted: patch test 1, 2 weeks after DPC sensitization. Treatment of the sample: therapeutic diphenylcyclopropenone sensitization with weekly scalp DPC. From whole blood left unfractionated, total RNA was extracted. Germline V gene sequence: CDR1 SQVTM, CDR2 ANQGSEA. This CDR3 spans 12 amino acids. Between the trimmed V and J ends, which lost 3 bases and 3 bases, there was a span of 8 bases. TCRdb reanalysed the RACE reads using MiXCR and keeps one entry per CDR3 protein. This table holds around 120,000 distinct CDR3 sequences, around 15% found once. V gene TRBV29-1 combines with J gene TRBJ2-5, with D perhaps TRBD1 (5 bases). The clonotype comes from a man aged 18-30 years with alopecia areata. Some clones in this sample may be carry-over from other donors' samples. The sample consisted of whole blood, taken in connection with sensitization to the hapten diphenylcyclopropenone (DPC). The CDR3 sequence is CSVDDSKETQYF. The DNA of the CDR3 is TGCAGCGTTGACGACAGTAAAGAGACCCAGTACTTC.